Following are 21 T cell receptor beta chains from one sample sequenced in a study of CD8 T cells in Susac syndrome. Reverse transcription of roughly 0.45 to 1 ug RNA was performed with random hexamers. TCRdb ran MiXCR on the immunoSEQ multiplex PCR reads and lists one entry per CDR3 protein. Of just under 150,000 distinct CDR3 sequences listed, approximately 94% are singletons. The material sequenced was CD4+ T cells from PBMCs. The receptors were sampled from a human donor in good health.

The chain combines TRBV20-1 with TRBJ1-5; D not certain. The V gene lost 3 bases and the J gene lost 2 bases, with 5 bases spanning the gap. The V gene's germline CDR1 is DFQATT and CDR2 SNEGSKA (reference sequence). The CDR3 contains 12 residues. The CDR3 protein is CSARRGNQPQHF. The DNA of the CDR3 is TGCAGTGCTAGGAGGGGCAATCAGCCCCAGCATTTT.

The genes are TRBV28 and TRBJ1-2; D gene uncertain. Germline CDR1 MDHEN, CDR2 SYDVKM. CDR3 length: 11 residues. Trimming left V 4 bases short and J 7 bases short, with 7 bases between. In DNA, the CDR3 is TGTGCCAGCAGTTATCGGGTTGGCTACACCTTC. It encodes CASSYRVGYTF.

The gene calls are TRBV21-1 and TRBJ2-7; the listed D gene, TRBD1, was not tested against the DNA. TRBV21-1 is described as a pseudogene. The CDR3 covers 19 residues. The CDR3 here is CASSKGPPEYQGHSYEQYF. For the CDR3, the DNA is TGTGCCAGCAGCAAAGGGCCCCCCGAGTACCAGGGACATTCCTACGAGCAGTACTTC.

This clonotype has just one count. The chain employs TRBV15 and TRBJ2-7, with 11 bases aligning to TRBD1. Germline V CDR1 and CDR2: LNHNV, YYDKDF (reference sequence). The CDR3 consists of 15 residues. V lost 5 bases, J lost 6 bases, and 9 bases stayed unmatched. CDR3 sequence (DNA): TGTGCCACCAGCCTCCCCATCGGACAGGGGGCCGAGCAGTACTTC. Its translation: CATSLPIGQGAEQYF.

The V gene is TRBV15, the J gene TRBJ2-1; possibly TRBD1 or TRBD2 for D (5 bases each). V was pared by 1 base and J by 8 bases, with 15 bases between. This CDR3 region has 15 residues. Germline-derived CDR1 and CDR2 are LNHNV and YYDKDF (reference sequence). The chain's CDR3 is CATSRGEGQGYEQFF. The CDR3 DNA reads TGTGCCACCAGCAGAGGAGAGGGCCAGGGCTATGAGCAGTTCTTC. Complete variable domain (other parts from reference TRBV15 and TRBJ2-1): DAMVIQNPRYQVTQFGKPVTLSCSQTLNHNVMYWYQQKSSQAPKLLFHYYDKDFNNEADTPDNFQSRRPNTSFCFLDIRSPGLGDTAMYLCATSRGEGQGYEQFFGPGTRLTVL.

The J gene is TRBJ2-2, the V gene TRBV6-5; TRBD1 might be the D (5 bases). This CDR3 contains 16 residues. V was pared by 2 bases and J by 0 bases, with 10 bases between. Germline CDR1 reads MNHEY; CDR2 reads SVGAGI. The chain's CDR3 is CASSYNPTANTGELFF. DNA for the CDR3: TGTGCCAGCAGTTACAATCCGACAGCGAACACCGGGGAGCTGTTTTTT.

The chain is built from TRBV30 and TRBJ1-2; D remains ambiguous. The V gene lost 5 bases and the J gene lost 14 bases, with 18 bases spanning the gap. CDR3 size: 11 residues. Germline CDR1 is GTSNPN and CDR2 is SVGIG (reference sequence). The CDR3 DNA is TGTGCCTGGGCCGGACGGATTGCTAGGACCTTC. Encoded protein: CAWAGRIARTF.

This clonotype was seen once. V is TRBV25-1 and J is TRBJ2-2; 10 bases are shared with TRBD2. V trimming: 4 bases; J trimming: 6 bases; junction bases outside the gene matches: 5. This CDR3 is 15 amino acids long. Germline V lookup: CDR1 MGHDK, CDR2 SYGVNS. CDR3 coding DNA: TGTGCCAGCAGTGTGACTAGCGGGTTGTCCGGGGAGCTGTTTTTT. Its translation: CASSVTSGLSGELFF. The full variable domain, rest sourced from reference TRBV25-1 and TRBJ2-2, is EADIYQTPRYLVIGTGKKITLECSQTMGHDKMYWYQQDPGMELHLIHYSYGVNSTEKGDLSSESTVSRIRTEHFPLTLESARPSHTSQYLCASSVTSGLSGELFFGEGSRLTVL.

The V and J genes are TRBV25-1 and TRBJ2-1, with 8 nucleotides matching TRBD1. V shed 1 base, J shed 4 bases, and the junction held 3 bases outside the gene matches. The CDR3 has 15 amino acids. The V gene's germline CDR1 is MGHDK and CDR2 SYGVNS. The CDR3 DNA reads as TGTGCCAGCAGTGAATCCGGACAGGGTTACAATGAGCAGTTCTTC. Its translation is CASSESGQGYNEQFF.

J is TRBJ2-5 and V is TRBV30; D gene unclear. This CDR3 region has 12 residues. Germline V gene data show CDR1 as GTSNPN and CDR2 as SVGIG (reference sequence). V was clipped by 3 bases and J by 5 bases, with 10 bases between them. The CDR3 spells CAWSPAMETQYF. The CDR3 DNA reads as TGTGCCTGGAGCCCAGCGATGGAGACCCAGTACTTC.

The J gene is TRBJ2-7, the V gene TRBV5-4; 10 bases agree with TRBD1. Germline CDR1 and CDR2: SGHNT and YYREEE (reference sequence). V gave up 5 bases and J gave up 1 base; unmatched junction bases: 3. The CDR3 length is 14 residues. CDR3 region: CASSRDRGSYEQYF. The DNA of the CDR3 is TGTGCCAGCAGTCGGGACAGGGGATCCTACGAGCAGTACTTC.

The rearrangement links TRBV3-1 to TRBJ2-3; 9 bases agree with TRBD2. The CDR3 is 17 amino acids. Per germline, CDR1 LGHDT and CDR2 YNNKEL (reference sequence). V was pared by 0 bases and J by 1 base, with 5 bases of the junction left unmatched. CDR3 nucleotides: TGTGCCAGCAGCCAAGATCAGCGGACTAGCGGCACAGATACGCAGTATTTT. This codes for CASSQDQRTSGTDTQYF.

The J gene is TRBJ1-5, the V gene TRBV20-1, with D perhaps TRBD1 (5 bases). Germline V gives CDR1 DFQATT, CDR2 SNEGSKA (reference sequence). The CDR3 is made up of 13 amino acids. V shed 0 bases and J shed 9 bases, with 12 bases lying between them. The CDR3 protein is CSARDRQPRPQHF. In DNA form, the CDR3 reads TGCAGTGCTAGAGATCGACAGCCAAGGCCCCAGCATTTT.

CDR3 nucleotide sequence: TGCGCCAGCAGCCAAGGGTGGTCGGGCACCTACAATGAGCAGTTCTTC. Protein product: CASSQGWSGTYNEQFF. This chain links TRBV4-1 with TRBJ2-1, with D unresolved. The CDR3 sequence is 16 residues long. Germline CDR1 and CDR2: MGHRA and YSYEKL. Between the trimmed V and J ends, which lost 1 base and 2 bases, there was a span of 12 bases.

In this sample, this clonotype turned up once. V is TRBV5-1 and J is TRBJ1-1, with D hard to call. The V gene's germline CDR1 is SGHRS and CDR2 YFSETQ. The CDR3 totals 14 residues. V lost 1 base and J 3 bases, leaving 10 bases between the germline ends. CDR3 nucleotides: TGCGCCAGCAGCTTGATGACGGTGGACACTGAAGCTTTCTTT. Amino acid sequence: CASSLMTVDTEAFF. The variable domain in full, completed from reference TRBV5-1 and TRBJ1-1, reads KAGVTQTPRYLIKTRGQQVTLSCSPISGHRSVSWYQQTPGQGLQFLFEYFSETQRNKGNFPGRFSGRQFSNSRSEMNVSTLELGDSALYLCASSLMTVDTEAFFGQGTRLTVV.

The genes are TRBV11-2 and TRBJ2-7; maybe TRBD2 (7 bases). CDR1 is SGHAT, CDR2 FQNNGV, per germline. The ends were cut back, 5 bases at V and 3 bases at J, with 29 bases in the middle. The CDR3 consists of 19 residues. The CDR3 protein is CASSPRVGGLGFSGYEQYF. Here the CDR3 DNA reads TGTGCCAGCAGCCCAAGGGTCGGGGGGCTAGGGTTTTCTGGCTACGAGCAGTACTTC.

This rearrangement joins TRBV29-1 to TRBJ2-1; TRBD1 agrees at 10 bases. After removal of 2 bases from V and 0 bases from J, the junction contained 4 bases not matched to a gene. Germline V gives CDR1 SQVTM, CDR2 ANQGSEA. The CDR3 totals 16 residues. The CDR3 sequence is CSVESGTGVSYNEQFF. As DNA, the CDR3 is TGCAGCGTTGAATCCGGGACAGGGGTCTCCTACAATGAGCAGTTCTTC.

The CDR3 DNA reads as TGTGCCAGCAGGAGGAGGACAGAACACGAAAAATCCTCTGGAAACACCATATATTTT. This codes for CASRRRTEHEKSSGNTIYF. The chain joins TRBV9 to TRBJ1-3; tentatively, D is TRBD1 (6 bases). Germline lookup yields CDR1 SGDLS and CDR2 YYNGEE. This CDR3 has 19 amino acids. V shed 5 bases and J shed 0 bases, with 24 bases lying between them.

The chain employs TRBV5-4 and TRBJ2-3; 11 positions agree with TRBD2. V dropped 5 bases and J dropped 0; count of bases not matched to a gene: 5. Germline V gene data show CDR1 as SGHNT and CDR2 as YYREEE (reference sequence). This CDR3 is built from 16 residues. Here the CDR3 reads CASRTSGSLSTDTQYF. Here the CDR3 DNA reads TGTGCCAGCAGAACTAGCGGGAGCCTTAGCACAGATACGCAGTATTTT.

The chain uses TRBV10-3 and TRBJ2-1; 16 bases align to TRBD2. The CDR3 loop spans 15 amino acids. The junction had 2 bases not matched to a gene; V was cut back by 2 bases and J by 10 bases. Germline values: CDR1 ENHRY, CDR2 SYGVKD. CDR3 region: CAISERGLAGGEQFF. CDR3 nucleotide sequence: TGTGCCATCAGTGAGAGGGGACTAGCGGGAGGGGAGCAGTTCTTC.

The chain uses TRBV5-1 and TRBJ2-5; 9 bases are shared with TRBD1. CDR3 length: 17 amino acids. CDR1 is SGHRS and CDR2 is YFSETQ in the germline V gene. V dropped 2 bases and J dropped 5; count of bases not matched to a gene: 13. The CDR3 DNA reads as TGCGCCAGCAGCTTCCCCCTCGGACAGGGGAGATTGGAGACCCAGTACTTC. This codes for CASSFPLGQGRLETQYF.